The entry below gives a single TCR beta chain sequence along with its context. Its antigen remains unidentified. The method was immunoSEQ multiplex PCR; TCRdb's version includes in-frame clones alone and lacks a portion of them. Here the sample spans approximately 58,000 clones, approximately 80% being singletons. The data are from a study of OX40 agonist ivuxolimab in advanced cancers. Overall study: Hepatocellular carcinoma, melanoma, renal cell or head and neck cancer occurred in dose-escalation patients. General observations from the study: At doses 0.1 to 3.0 mg/kg, CD4+ and CD8+ clones expanded.

CDR1 is SGHNT and CDR2 is YYREEE in the germline V gene (reference sequence). CDR3 length equals 15 residues. The J segment lost 8 bases and the V segment lost 3 bases, leaving 11 bases of the junction unmatched. Blood sampling took place at baseline, cycle 4 day 1, and cycle 7 day 1. This chain links TRBV5-4 with TRBJ2-1; 7 bases are shared with TRBD1. This receptor was identified in an adult with an advanced solid tumor such as melanoma, head and neck, liver or kidney cancer. The source material was CD4+ or CD8+ T cells sorted from blood, sampled in a trial of the OX40 agonist ivuxolimab. This CDR3 is CASSSFNRGSHEQFF. CDR3 coding DNA: TGTGCCAGCAGCTCCTTTAACAGGGGATCGCATGAGCAGTTCTTC.